Listed below are T cell receptor beta chains from one sample, sequenced in a study of CD8 T cells in ankylosing spondylitis. TCRdb reanalysed the 5' RACE reads using MiXCR and keeps one entry per CDR3 protein. The sample lists about 440,000 distinct CDR3 sequences; 17% were seen once. The sample consisted of blood, either unsorted or a sorted T cell fraction (not recorded which). Source of these receptors: a male donor with ankylosing spondylitis. CDR3s include the opening cysteine and the closing phenylalanine or tryptophan. A D gene is named only where the DNA matches it firmly. Where a row states a size, it is once, few, many or the class of an expanded clone; other rows omit it.

d_call,j_call,clone_size,v_call,cdr3_aa,cdr3_nt
TRBD1,TRBJ2-5,once,TRBV11-2,CASSSFGQGQETQYF,TGTGCCAGCAGCTCCTTCGGACAGGGCCAAGAGACCCAGTACTTC
TRBD1,TRBJ2-7,few,TRBV28,CASSTRQGKEQYF,TGTGCCAGCAGTACCAGACAGGGTAAAGAGCAGTACTTC
NA,TRBJ2-3,few,TRBV7-2,CASSELVLRITDTQYF,TGTGCCAGCAGCGAACTAGTGCTTAGAATAACAGATACGCAGTATTTT
NA,TRBJ2-7,few,TRBV3-1,CASSQEFWAGEQYF,TGTGCCAGCAGCCAAGAGTTTTGGGCAGGGGAGCAGTACTTC
NA,TRBJ1-3,NA,TRBV14,CASSQDVGSRGHTIYF,TGTGCCAGCAGCCAAGATGTTGGCTCCCGAGGACACACCATATATTTT
NA,TRBJ1-2,NA,TRBV7-2,CASSSTLGYGYSF,TGTGCCAGCAGTTCCACCTTGGGCTATGGCTACTCCTTC
NA,TRBJ2-2,NA,TRBV5-6,CASSYTRRTGELFF,TGTGCCAGCAGCTATACAAGGAGGACCGGGGAGCTGTTTTTT
NA,TRBJ1-6,NA,TRBV7-6,CASSLGAGSYNSPLHF,TGTGCCAGCAGCTTGGGTGCAGGCTCCTATAATTCACCCCTCCACTTT
TRBD1,TRBJ1-2,few,TRBV6-1,CASRVVRGIKYGYTF,TGTGCCAGCCGCGTAGTCAGGGGGATAAAGTATGGCTACACCTTC
TRBD2,TRBJ2-5,few,TRBV12-3/TRBV12-4,CASSPWTSKEETQYF,TGTGCCAGCAGTCCGTGGACTAGCAAGGAAGAGACCCAGTACTTC
TRBD1,TRBJ2-5,few,TRBV20-1,CSAAPDRSEYF,TGCAGTGCTGCCCCGGACAGGAGCGAGTACTTC
TRBD2,TRBJ2-1,few,TRBV24-1,CATSDGTSGTLDEQFF,TGTGCCACCAGTGATGGGACTAGCGGGACCTTGGATGAGCAGTTCTTC
NA,TRBJ2-3,NA,TRBV9,CASRWGSLYTDTQYF,TGTGCCAGCAGGTGGGGAAGCCTTTACACAGATACGCAGTATTTT
NA,TRBJ2-7,NA,TRBV7-9,CASSPDAGFTYF,TGTGCCAGCAGCCCCGACGCCGGGTTTACGTACTTC
NA,TRBJ1-2,NA,TRBV15,CATSRQQQTNYGYTF,TGTGCCACCAGCCGACAGCAACAGACTAACTATGGCTACACCTTC
NA,TRBJ2-7,NA,TRBV6-1,CASSASRGGEYEQYF,TGTGCCAGCAGTGCCTCAAGGGGGGGGGAATACGAGCAGTACTTC
NA,TRBJ1-2,few,TRBV20-1,CSANFAGQGGYGYTF,TGCAGTGCTAATTTCGCGGGGCAGGGAGGGTATGGCTACACCTTC
TRBD1,TRBJ2-5,few,TRBV6-5,CASSYFDRGETQYF,TGTGCCAGCAGTTACTTCGACAGGGGAGAGACCCAGTACTTC
TRBD1,TRBJ1-6,once,TRBV3-1,CASTLRTGGFSPLHF,TGTGCCAGCACCCTTAGGACAGGGGGCTTTTCACCCCTCCACTTT
NA,TRBJ2-2,few,TRBV12-3/TRBV12-4,CASSLRRDTGELFF,TGTGCCAGCAGTTTACGCCGAGACACCGGGGAGCTGTTTTTT
NA,TRBJ2-3,NA,TRBV4-2,CASSQDQVSVPMVTDTQYF,TGTGCCAGCAGCCAAGATCAGGTCAGCGTCCCCATGGTGACAGATACGCAGTATTTT
NA,TRBJ2-1,many,TRBV2,CASSEGRGLAALYNEQFF,TGTGCCAGCAGTGAAGGCCGTGGGCTAGCAGCACTCTACAATGAGCAGTTCTTC
TRBD1,TRBJ1-4,few,TRBV11-2,CASSLNPTTGGSNEKLFF,TGTGCCAGCAGCCTAAACCCTACAACAGGGGGCTCTAATGAAAAACTGTTTTTT
TRBD1,TRBJ2-2,few,TRBV20-1,CSAQGAEGTGELFF,TGCAGTGCACAGGGGGCGGAGGGCACCGGGGAGCTGTTTTTT
NA,TRBJ1-2,NA,TRBV3-1,CASSQDSGRGAYTF,TGTGCCAGCAGCCAAGACAGCGGCAGGGGAGCCTACACCTTC
NA,TRBJ2-7,NA,TRBV5-1,CASSLGSTKGGEQYF,TGCGCCAGCAGCTTAGGGTCGACAAAAGGGGGCGAGCAGTACTTC
NA,TRBJ1-2,few,TRBV5-1,CASSPRDGILNGYTF,TGCGCCAGCAGCCCCCGGGACGGAATTTTGAATGGCTACACCTTC
NA,TRBJ1-2,once,TRBV5-1,CASSRRRGSSGLVLDYGYTF,TGCGCCAGCAGCCGAAGGAGGGGATCATCGGGATTAGTTTTGGACTATGGCTACACCTTC
TRBD2,TRBJ2-3,few,TRBV20-1,CSPQASGQTDTQYF,TGCAGTCCACAGGCTAGCGGGCAGACAGATACGCAGTATTTT
NA,TRBJ1-6,NA,TRBV7-9,CASSLTVHNSPLHF,TGTGCCAGCAGCTTAACAGTCCATAATTCACCCCTCCACTTT
NA,TRBJ1-5,NA,TRBV7-2,CASSLTSRGNQPQHF,TGTGCCAGCAGCTTAACGTCCAGGGGCAATCAGCCCCAGCATTTT
NA,TRBJ2-1,few,TRBV19,CASSSRTRNGPSPNEQFF,TGTGCCAGTAGTTCACGTACTAGAAATGGACCTTCCCCCAATGAGCAGTTCTTC
NA,TRBJ2-2,NA,TRBV12-3/TRBV12-4,CASSFGVVGELFFF,NA
TRBD2,TRBJ2-7,NA,TRBV18,CASSPRGASGTTGSLSSYEQYF,TGTGCCAGCTCACCCCGAGGGGCTAGCGGGACCACGGGGAGCCTAAGCTCCTACGAGCAGTACTTC
NA,TRBJ1-5,few,TRBV6-2/TRBV6-3,CASSYGQGRRSNQPQHF,TGTGCCAGCAGTTACGGGCAGGGAAGAAGGAGCAATCAGCCCCAGCATTTT
NA,TRBJ2-1,NA,TRBV7-2,CASSLILNEQFF,TGTGCCAGCAGCTTGATACTAAATGAGCAGTTCTTC
NA,TRBJ1-1,NA,TRBV28,CASNNEQGVTEAFF,TGTGCCAGCAACAATGAACAGGGAGTGACTGAAGCTTTCTTT
NA,TRBJ1-5,NA,TRBV2,CASRQNANQPQHF,TGTGCCAGTAGACAGAACGCCAATCAGCCCCAGCATTTT
NA,TRBJ2-7,NA,TRBV28,CASSDLSLYEQYF,TGTGCCAGCAGTGACCTGAGCCTCTACGAGCAGTACTTC
NA,TRBJ2-2,few,TRBV7-8,CASSLVRDPGELFF,TGTGCCAGCAGCTTAGTCCGGGATCCCGGGGAGCTGTTTTTT
NA,TRBJ2-1,few,TRBV4-3,CASSQEGARGNEQFF,TGCGCCAGCAGCCAAGAGGGGGCGCGGGGCAATGAGCAGTTCTTC
NA,TRBJ2-3,many,TRBV4-3,CASSQDLGTSGDTDTQYF,TGCGCCAGCAGCCAAGATCTTGGCACATCTGGGGACACAGATACGCAGTATTTT
TRBD1,TRBJ1-1,NA,TRBV18,CASSPIITGEGEAFF,TGTGCCAGCTCACCAATCATTACAGGGGAGGGTGAAGCTTTCTTT
NA,TRBJ2-3,few,TRBV6-1,CATGSVAERDTQYF,TGTGCCACAGGGTCAGTCGCAGAAAGAGATACGCAGTATTTT
NA,TRBJ2-7,NA,TRBV5-5,CASSSPSKTYEQYF,TGTGCCAGCAGCTCCCCCTCTAAGACCTACGAGCAGTACTTC
NA,TRBJ1-1,NA,TRBV20-1,CSARVAGANTEAFF,TGCAGTGCTAGAGTCGCAGGGGCGAACACTGAAGCTTTCTTT
TRBD1,TRBJ1-1,few,TRBV12-3/TRBV12-4,CASSRADRANTEAFF,TGTGCCAGCTCCCGAGCGGACAGGGCGAACACTGAAGCTTTCTTT
NA,TRBJ1-1,NA,TRBV29-1,CSAAGGGASEAFF,TGCAGCGCCGCCGGGGGGGGGGCCTCTGAAGCTTTCTTT
NA,TRBJ2-4,few,TRBV7-9,CASRPVRELAKNIQYF,TGTGCCAGCAGACCTGTGAGGGAACTAGCCAAAAACATTCAGTACTTC
NA,TRBJ2-1,NA,TRBV28,CASSLWLAGFYNEQFF,TGTGCCAGCAGTTTATGGTTAGCAGGCTTCTACAATGAGCAGTTCTTC
NA,TRBJ2-2,few,TRBV28,CASSISTGELFF,TGTGCCAGCAGTATCAGTACCGGGGAGCTGTTTTTT
NA,TRBJ2-1,NA,TRBV7-2,CASSLAGGGSGRQFF,TGTGCCAGCAGCTTAGCTGGGGGCGGGAGTGGGCGTCAGTTCTTC
NA,TRBJ2-3,NA,TRBV3-1,CASSQGFDHTDTQYF,TGTGCCAGCAGCCAGGGGTTTGACCACACAGATACGCAGTATTTT
NA,TRBJ1-5,NA,TRBV4-2,CASSQDQADNQPQHF,TGTGCCAGCAGCCAGGACCAGGCGGATAATCAGCCCCAGCATTTT
NA,TRBJ1-5,many,TRBV5-1,CASSLEAGNQPQHF,TGCGCCAGCAGCTTGGAAGCGGGCAATCAGCCCCAGCATTTT
NA,TRBJ1-1,few,TRBV20-1,CSASNRDTEAFF,TGCAGTGCTAGCAACAGGGACACTGAAGCTTTCTTT